Presented here are 25 T cell receptor beta chains from one specimen sequenced in a study of blood T cell repertoires in COVID-19. The assay was immunoSEQ multiplex PCR, and TCRdb's table has in-frame clones only and misses some. Of 110,000 to 150,000 clones in the sample, about 88% were seen once. The sequenced sample was peripheral blood. The receptors stem from a human donor in a cohort sampled during active COVID-19.

The genes are TRBV5-1 and TRBJ2-1; 9 bases are shared with TRBD2. V lost 0 bases to trimming and J lost 10 bases; unmatched junction nucleotides: 8. The CDR3 is 15 amino acids. The germline V gene has CDR1 SGHRS and CDR2 YFSETQ. CDR3 sequence reads: CASSLEASGKGEQFF. The CDR3 nucleotides are TGCGCCAGCAGCTTGGAGGCTAGCGGGAAGGGAGAGCAGTTCTTC.

The J gene is TRBJ2-2, the V gene TRBV30, with 11 nucleotides matching TRBD2. In germline, CDR1 is GTSNPN, CDR2 SVGIG (reference sequence). V trimming: 3 bases; J trimming: 1 base; junction bases outside the gene matches: 4. The CDR3 extends over 16 amino acids. The CDR3 region is CAWSLAGGGNTGELFF. Here the CDR3 DNA reads TGTGCCTGGAGCTTAGCGGGAGGGGGGAACACCGGGGAGCTGTTTTTT.

V usage is TRBV9 and J usage is TRBJ2-1; 9 nucleotides align to TRBD2. The CDR3 consists of 16 residues. Unmatched junction bases numbered 9, after V lost 4 bases and J lost 4 bases. CDR1 and CDR2 (germline): SGDLS, YYNGEE. CDR3: CASSLTGTSSYNEQFF. The CDR3, as DNA: TGTGCCAGCAGCTTAACCGGGACTAGCAGTTACAATGAGCAGTTCTTC.

The chain has TRBV6-4 and TRBJ2-1; 7 bases line up with TRBD2. V dropped 6 bases and J dropped 7; count of bases not matched to a gene: 27. Germline CDR1 and CDR2: MRHNA and SNTAGT. This CDR3 spans 20 amino acids. DNA of the CDR3: TGTGCCAGCAGACGGCGGCGGGACTACCTAATTCACGGTCGGGGAAATGAGCAGTTCTTC. Its translation: CASRRRRDYLIHGRGNEQFF.

V usage is TRBV7-9 and J usage is TRBJ2-7, with 9 bases fitting TRBD2. Germline trimming cut 3 bases from V and 0 bases from J; bases unmatched to any gene: 3. This CDR3 is 15 amino acids long. Germline V gene sequence: CDR1 SEHNR, CDR2 FQNEAQ (reference sequence). DNA for the CDR3: TGTGCCAGCAGCTTTCCGACTAGCGGCTCCTACGAGCAGTACTTC. Amino acids: CASSFPTSGSYEQYF.

The chain employs TRBV27 and TRBJ2-1; TRBD1 agrees at 7 bases. The CDR3 covers 12 residues. Germline assignment: CDR1 MNHEY and CDR2 SMNVEV (reference sequence). The CDR3 protein is CSSGGRGNEQFF. The CDR3 coding sequence is TGTTCCTCAGGGGGTCGAGGGAATGAGCAGTTCTTC.

The V and J genes are TRBV7-3 and TRBJ2-1; 15 bases are shared with TRBD2. The ends lost 1 base at V and 7 bases at J; junction bases unmatched: 2. The germline V gene encodes CDR1 SGHTA and CDR2 FQGTGA. The CDR3 totals 16 residues. CDR3 residues: CASSLSGLAGGNEQFF. The DNA for the CDR3 is TGTGCCAGCAGCTTAAGCGGACTAGCGGGGGGGAATGAGCAGTTCTTC.

The chain uses TRBV20-1 and TRBJ1-6, with a possible D match to TRBD1 (5 bases). This CDR3 has 11 amino acids. Trimming left V 3 bases short and J 14 bases short, with 11 bases between. Per germline, CDR1 DFQATT and CDR2 SNEGSKA (reference sequence). The CDR3 nucleotides read TGCAGTGCTAGTATCAGGGAATCCCTCCACTTT. It yields the protein CSASIRESLHF.

The V and J genes are TRBV5-1 and TRBJ2-3, with D possibly TRBD1 on 5 matching bases. V was trimmed by 4 bases and J by 2 bases, leaving 14 bases between them. CDR1 and CDR2 (germline): SGHRS, YFSETQ. The CDR3 consists of 15 residues. The chain's CDR3 is CASSPRTTYTDTQYF. In DNA, the CDR3 is TGCGCCAGCAGCCCTAGGACAACCTACACAGATACGCAGTATTTT.

This chain joins TRBV28 and TRBJ1-4; tentative D call: TRBD1 (6 bases). The CDR3 length is 13 residues. Trimming took 8 bases from V and 3 from J, leaving 10 bases between them. Per the germline V gene, CDR1 is MDHEN and CDR2 is SYDVKM. CDR3 coding DNA: TGTGCCAGCTCCAGGGGTTCTAATGAAAAACTGTTTTTT. This codes for CASSRGSNEKLFF.

This clone was observed a handful of times. The chain carries TRBV2 and TRBJ2-7; 9 bases line up with TRBD1. Per the germline V gene, CDR1 is SNHLY and CDR2 is FYNNEI. With 2 bases clipped from V and 3 bases from J, the junction kept 5 bases outside the gene matches. The CDR3 sequence is 15 residues long. CDR3 loop: CASSEFGGQGYEQYF. In DNA form, the CDR3 reads TGTGCCAGCAGTGAATTTGGGGGACAGGGCTACGAGCAGTACTTC.

The gene calls are TRBV29-1 and TRBJ2-7; 8 nucleotides align to TRBD2. J was trimmed by 1 base and V by 1 base; bases with no gene match: 3. The CDR3 length is 14 residues. From germline, CDR1 is SQVTM and CDR2 ANQGSEA. This CDR3 reads CSVEGASGSYEQYF. In DNA, the CDR3 is TGCAGCGTTGAAGGTGCTAGCGGGTCCTACGAGCAGTACTTC.

The CDR3 coding sequence is TGTGCCAGCAGCTTAGCGCTAAGGACAGGGGCAGATACGCAGTATTTT. Protein: CASSLALRTGADTQYF. The chain carries TRBV7-8 and TRBJ2-3, with TRBD1 matching 9 bases. With V trimmed by 0 bases and J by 4 bases, 5 bases remained unmatched. CDR1 SGHVS and CDR2 FQNEAQ come from the germline V gene. CDR3 size: 16 residues.

This chain connects TRBV20-1 to TRBJ2-1, with D tentatively TRBD1 (6 bases). Germline CDR1 DFQATT, CDR2 SNEGSKA (reference sequence). Between the trimmed V and J ends, which lost 3 bases and 4 bases, there was a span of 13 bases. The CDR3 extends over 14 amino acids. The CDR3 DNA reads TGCAGTGCTAGTTCCAACAGGGTTTACAATGAGCAGTTCTTC. The encoded protein is CSASSNRVYNEQFF.

This chain uses TRBV24-1 with TRBJ1-5, with D uncertain. This CDR3 is 14 amino acids long. V lost 4 bases to trimming and J lost 9 bases, with 15 bases between them. CDR1 is KGHDR, CDR2 SFDVKD, per germline. In DNA form, the CDR3 reads TGTGCCACCAGTGAAGGTCGACCGCCGGGGCCCCAGCATTTT. Encoded protein: CATSEGRPPGPQHF.

The rearrangement uses TRBV7-8 and TRBJ2-7; 7 bases agree with TRBD1. The germline V gene has CDR1 SGHVS and CDR2 FQNEAQ. This CDR3 has 15 amino acids. V dropped 5 bases and J dropped 2; count of bases not matched to a gene: 9. The CDR3 sequence is CASSSRQGAPYEQYF. The CDR3 DNA sequence: TGTGCCAGCAGCAGTCGACAGGGTGCCCCCTACGAGCAGTACTTC.

The chain has TRBV7-9 and TRBJ2-3; 9 nucleotides match TRBD2. The CDR3 length is 17 residues. The V and J ends lost 2 bases and 2 bases, in that order; junction bases with no gene match: 8. Germline CDR1 and CDR2: SEHNR and FQNEAQ (reference sequence). For the CDR3, the DNA is TGTGCCAGCAGCTTATGGTTTGGCGGGGGGGACACAGATACGCAGTATTTT. The encoded protein is CASSLWFGGGDTDTQYF.

This chain links TRBV13 with TRBJ2-5; 9 nucleotides match TRBD2. The CDR3 is made up of 16 amino acids. CDR1 and CDR2 (germline): PRHDT, FYEKMQ (reference sequence). V dropped 4 bases and J dropped 0; count of bases not matched to a gene: 6. CDR3 sequence: CASSSRLAAYQETQYF. The CDR3 bases are TGTGCCAGCAGCTCAAGACTAGCGGCGTACCAAGAGACCCAGTACTTC.

V is TRBV7-3 and J is TRBJ2-1, with 10 bases aligning to TRBD2. Germline V gives CDR1 SGHTA, CDR2 FQGTGA. The CDR3 covers 15 residues. The V segment lost 6 bases and the J segment 0 bases; nucleotides outside the gene matches: 2. The CDR3 DNA reads TGTGCCAGCAGTAAGCGGGGGGGCTCCTACAATGAGCAGTTCTTC. Translation: CASSKRGGSYNEQFF. Together with reference TRBV7-3 and TRBJ2-1, the CDR3 gives the full variable domain: GAGVSQTPSNKVTEKGKYVELRCDPISGHTALYWYRQSLGQGPEFLIYFQGTGAADDSGLPNDRFFAVRPEGSVSTLKIQRTERGDSAVYLCASSKRGGSYNEQFFGPGTRLTVL.

The rearrangement joins TRBV2 to TRBJ2-2, with D perhaps TRBD2 (6 bases). V dropped 4 bases and J dropped 6 bases, with 18 bases sitting between them. Germline-derived CDR1 and CDR2 are SNHLY and FYNNEI. This CDR3 is 16 amino acids long. The CDR3 is CASSGALGGIAGELFF. The CDR3 DNA reads TGTGCCAGCAGTGGGGCTTTGGGGGGAATTGCCGGGGAGCTGTTTTTT.

The chain combines TRBV19 with TRBJ2-1; possibly TRBD1 for D (6 bases). CDR3 length: 19 residues. The germline V and J ends were trimmed by 3 bases and 2 bases, with 23 bases remaining between them. CDR1 and CDR2 (germline): LNHDA, SQIVND (reference sequence). CDR3 residues: CASSIQILRATGPYNEQFF. The CDR3, as DNA: TGTGCCAGTAGTATCCAAATTCTGCGGGCCACAGGGCCCTACAATGAGCAGTTCTTC. Combining the CDR3 with reference TRBV19 and TRBJ2-1 gives the whole variable domain DGGITQSPKYLFRKEGQNVTLSCEQNLNHDAMYWYRQDPGQGLRLIYYSQIVNDFQKGDIAEGYSVSREKKESFPLTVTSAQKNPTAFYLCASSIQILRATGPYNEQFFGPGTRLTVL.

The chain combines TRBV18 with TRBJ2-1; 8 bases map to TRBD2. V shed 1 base, J shed 0 bases, and the junction held 2 bases outside the gene matches. CDR3 length: 16 residues. CDR1 KGHSH and CDR2 LQKENI come from the germline V gene. The CDR3 DNA reads as TGTGCCAGCTCACCACGGAGCGGGAGCTCCTACAATGAGCAGTTCTTC. It translates to CASSPRSGSSYNEQFF.

V and J are TRBV28 and TRBJ1-5; D might be TRBD1 (6 bases). Trimming left V 4 bases short and J 4 bases short, with 11 bases between. There are 14 residues in the CDR3. Germline CDR1 is MDHEN and CDR2 is SYDVKM. The CDR3: CASSSPQGNQPQHF. For the CDR3, the DNA is TGTGCCAGCAGTTCCCCACAGGGAAATCAGCCCCAGCATTTT.

This clone was counted once. This chain uses TRBV5-1 with TRBJ2-4, with D possibly matching TRBD2 (6 bases). The CDR3 length is 14 residues. V lost 9 bases, J lost 3 bases, and 16 bases lay in between. Germline V gene data show CDR1 as SGHRS and CDR2 as YFSETQ. The chain's CDR3 is CATSPGGIKNIQYF. The CDR3 DNA is TGCGCCACCTCCCCTGGGGGGATCAAAAACATTCAGTACTTC.

This clone has a handful of counts. This chain joins TRBV6-5 and TRBJ2-5; unclear D gene. Germline V gene sequence: CDR1 MNHEY, CDR2 SVGAGI. V gave up 8 bases and J gave up 5 bases, with 18 bases separating them. The CDR3 length is 14 residues. Here the CDR3 DNA reads TGTGCCAGCTCCCCCGGCGGCGCCAGTGAGACCCAGTACTTC. Encoded protein: CASSPGGASETQYF.